This T cell receptor beta chain was identified during a study of early T cells in non-severe SARS-CoV-2 infection. Using its own MiXCR run on the 5' RACE reads, TCRdb lists one record per CDR3 protein. The sample contains tens of thousands of distinct CDR3 sequences, 13% to 15% of which appear only once. This clonotype was seen repeatedly, ten times or more. The source material was whole blood. This receptor was identified in an adult who was a healthcare worker with PCR-confirmed SARS-CoV-2 infection or an uninfected control (not recorded which).

The CDR3 loop is CSARQGYEQYF. The DNA for the CDR3 is TGCAGCGCCCGACAGGGTTACGAGCAGTACTTC. This rearrangement joins TRBV29-1 to TRBJ2-7, with 7 positions matching TRBD1. Germline CDR1 reads SQVTM; CDR2 reads ANQGSEA. This CDR3 region has 11 residues. With V trimmed by 7 bases and J by 4 bases, 4 bases remained unmatched.